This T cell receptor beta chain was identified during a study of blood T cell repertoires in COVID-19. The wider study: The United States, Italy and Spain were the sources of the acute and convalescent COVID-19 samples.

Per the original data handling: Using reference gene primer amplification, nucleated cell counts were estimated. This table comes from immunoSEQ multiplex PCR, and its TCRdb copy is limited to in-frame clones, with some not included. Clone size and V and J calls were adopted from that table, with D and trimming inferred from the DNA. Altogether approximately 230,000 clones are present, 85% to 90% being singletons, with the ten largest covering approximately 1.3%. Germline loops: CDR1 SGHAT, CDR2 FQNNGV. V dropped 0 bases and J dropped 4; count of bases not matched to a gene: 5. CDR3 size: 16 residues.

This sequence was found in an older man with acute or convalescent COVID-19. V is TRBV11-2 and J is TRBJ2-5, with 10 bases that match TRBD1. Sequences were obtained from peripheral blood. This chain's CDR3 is CASSLDVRTGGETQYF. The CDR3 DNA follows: TGTGCCAGCAGCTTAGATGTTAGGACAGGGGGAGAGACCCAGTACTTC.